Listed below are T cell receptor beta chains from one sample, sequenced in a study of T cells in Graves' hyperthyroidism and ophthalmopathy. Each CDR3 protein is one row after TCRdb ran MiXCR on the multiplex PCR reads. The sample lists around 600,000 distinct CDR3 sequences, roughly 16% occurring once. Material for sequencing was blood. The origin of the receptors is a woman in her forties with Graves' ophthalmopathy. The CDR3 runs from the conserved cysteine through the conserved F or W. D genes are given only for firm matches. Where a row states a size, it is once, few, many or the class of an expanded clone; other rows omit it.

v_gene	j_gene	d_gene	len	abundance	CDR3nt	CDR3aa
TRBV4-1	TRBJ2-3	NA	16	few	TGCGCCAGCAGCCAAGTAGGGGGTCCCATCACAGATACGCAGTATTTT	CASSQVGGPITDTQYF
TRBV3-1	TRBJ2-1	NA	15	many	TGTGCCAGCAGCCAAGATAGGAGGGGGCCCGGTGAGCAGTTCTTC	CASSQDRRGPGEQFF
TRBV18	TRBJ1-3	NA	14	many	TGTGCCAGCTCACCACAGGGGACTGGAAACACCATATATTTT	CASSPQGTGNTIYF
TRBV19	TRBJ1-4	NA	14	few	TGTGCCAGTAGTGCGGCCTTGCTCGGCGAAAAACTGTTTTTT	CASSAALLGEKLFF
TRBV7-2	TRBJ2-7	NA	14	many	TGTGCCAGCAGCTTAGCCGCCCCTGGGATCGAGCAGTACTTC	CASSLAAPGIEQYF
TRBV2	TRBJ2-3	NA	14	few	TGTGCCAGCAGTCTATACTTGACCACAGATACGCAGTATTTT	CASSLYLTTDTQYF
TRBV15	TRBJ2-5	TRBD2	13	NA	TGTGCCCCCGCCTTCGGGACTAGTAATTACCAGTACTTC	CAPAFGTSNYQYF
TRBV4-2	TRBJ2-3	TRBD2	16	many	TGTGCCAGCAGCCAACTACTAGCGGGAGGGACAGATACGCAGTATTTT	CASSQLLAGGTDTQYF
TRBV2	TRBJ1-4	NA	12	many	TGTGCCAGCAGGGCGGACAGCGAAAAACTGTTTTTT	CASRADSEKLFF
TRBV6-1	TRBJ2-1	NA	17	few	TGTGCCAGCGTGTGGCCCATCCGTAGGGGGGCGCCCCATGAGCAGTTCTTC	CASVWPIRRGAPHEQFF
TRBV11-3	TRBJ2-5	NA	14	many	TGTGCCAGCAGCTTAGGTGTCCTAGGCTCGACCCAGTACTTC	CASSLGVLGSTQYF